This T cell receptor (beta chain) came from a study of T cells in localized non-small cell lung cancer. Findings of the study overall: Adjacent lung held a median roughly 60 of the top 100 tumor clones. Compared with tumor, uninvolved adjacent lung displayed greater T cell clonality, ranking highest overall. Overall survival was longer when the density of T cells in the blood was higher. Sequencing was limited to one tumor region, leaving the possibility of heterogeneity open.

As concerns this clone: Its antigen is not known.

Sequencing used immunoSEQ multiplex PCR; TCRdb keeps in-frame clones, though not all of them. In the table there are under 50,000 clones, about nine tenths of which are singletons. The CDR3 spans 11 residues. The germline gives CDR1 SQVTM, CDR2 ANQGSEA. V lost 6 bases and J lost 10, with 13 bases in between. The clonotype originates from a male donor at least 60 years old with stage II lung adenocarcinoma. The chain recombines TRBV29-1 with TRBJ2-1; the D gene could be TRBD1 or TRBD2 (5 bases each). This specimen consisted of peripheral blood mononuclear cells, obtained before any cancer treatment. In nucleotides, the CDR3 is TGCAGCGTCTCGTTGGGGGTAGAGCAGTTCTTC. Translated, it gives CSVSLGVEQFF.